A single sample gave rise to the 18 T cell receptor beta chains below, sequenced in a study of cytomegalovirus exposure and HLA in healthy donors. Here immunoSEQ multiplex PCR was the method, and the copy in TCRdb shows in-frame clones only, minus some. The table shows around 150,000 clones, with 70% to 90% occurring only once. Sequenced: PBMCs. The receptors here all came from a woman aged 18-29 years in good health and CMV-seropositive.

V gene TRBV7-8 combines with J gene TRBJ1-4; TRBD1 aligns across 7 bases. The CDR3 is 14 amino acids. Germline V CDR1 and CDR2: SGHVS, FQNEAQ. V trimming: 5 bases; J trimming: 5 bases; junction bases outside the gene matches: 5. The CDR3 protein is CASSPWTGNEKLFF. In DNA, the CDR3 is TGTGCCAGCAGCCCTTGGACAGGAAATGAAAAACTGTTTTTT. Together with reference TRBV7-8 and TRBJ1-4, the CDR3 gives the full variable domain: GAGVSQSPRYKVAKRGQDVALRCDPISGHVSLFWYQQALGQGPEFLTYFQNEAQLDKSGLPSDRFFAERPEGSVSTLKIQRTQQEDSAVYLCASSPWTGNEKLFFGSGTQLSVL.

J is TRBJ2-3 and V is TRBV5-1; 7 bases agree with TRBD2. The V and J ends lost 0 bases and 2 bases, in that order; junction bases with no gene match: 6. The germline CDR1 and CDR2 sequences are SGHRS and YFSETQ. This CDR3 comprises 16 residues. The CDR3 DNA is TGCGCCAGCAGCTTGGAAGGGCGGGGGTTCACAGATACGCAGTATTTT. This encodes CASSLEGRGFTDTQYF.

The chain carries TRBV7-9 and TRBJ2-7, with TRBD2 matching 7 bases. Germline values: CDR1 SEHNR, CDR2 FQNEAQ (reference sequence). The CDR3 sequence is 18 residues long. The trim removed 1 base at V and 0 bases at J, leaving 12 bases unmatched. The DNA of the CDR3 is TGTGCCAGCAGCTTAGTGGTTTCTAGCGGTTCGAGCTCCTACGAGCAGTACTTC. Encoded protein: CASSLVVSSGSSSYEQYF.

This clone has more than one count but fewer than ten. The chain employs TRBV7-6 and TRBJ2-1, with 11 bases aligning to TRBD2. This CDR3 has 16 amino acids. With 1 base clipped from V and 9 bases from J, the junction kept 8 bases outside the gene matches. Germline assignment: CDR1 SGHVS and CDR2 FNYEAQ. The CDR3 DNA follows: TGTGCCAGCAGCTTAGAGGCTAGCGGGGGGTGGGGTGAGCAGTTCTTC. Its translation is CASSLEASGGWGEQFF.

The chain is built from TRBV5-1 and TRBJ2-2, with TRBD2 matching 9 bases. CDR3 length: 18 residues. Trimming cost V 0 bases and J 2 bases; bases outside gene matches: 8. The germline gives CDR1 SGHRS, CDR2 YFSETQ. The CDR3 sequence is CASSLGPGLAGNTGELFF. DNA for the CDR3: TGCGCCAGCAGCTTGGGCCCCGGGCTAGCGGGAAACACCGGGGAGCTGTTTTTT.

This chain joins TRBV11-3 and TRBJ1-1; D not certain. CDR3 size: 15 residues. Trimming took 2 bases from V and 7 from J, leaving 17 bases between them. The V gene's germline CDR1 is SGHNT and CDR2 YENEEA. The CDR3 protein is CASSLRLGAGGEAFF. The CDR3 DNA sequence: TGTGCCAGCAGCTTACGCCTAGGCGCCGGAGGTGAAGCTTTCTTT.

The chain is built from TRBV28 and TRBJ1-3; the match to TRBD1 covers 12 bases. Germline V gives CDR1 MDHEN, CDR2 SYDVKM. The length of the CDR3 is 17 residues. The ends lost 6 bases at V and 4 bases at J; junction bases unmatched: 10. CDR3 sequence (DNA): TGTGCCAGCAGATCGGGACAGGGGGCTCCGAGGGGAAACACCATATATTTT. Residues: CASRSGQGAPRGNTIYF.

This chain joins TRBV28 and TRBJ1-3; 8 bases fit TRBD1. This CDR3 is 17 amino acids long. The germline V gene has CDR1 MDHEN and CDR2 SYDVKM. V was clipped by 7 bases and J by 0 bases; unmatched bases: 11. The CDR3 region has the DNA TGTGCCAGCACCACCTCGGACAGGGCCTTCTCTGGAAACACCATATATTTT. Protein: CASTTSDRAFSGNTIYF.

The chain uses TRBV5-1 and TRBJ1-4; no clear D gene. Trimming left V 2 bases short and J 5 bases short, with 22 bases between. Looked up from germline, CDR1 is SGHRS and CDR2 is YFSETQ. CDR3 length: 18 residues. As DNA, the CDR3 is TGCGCCAGCAGCTTATTTAGTGGAAGACTAGGGTTAAATGAAAAACTGTTTTTT. It encodes CASSLFSGRLGLNEKLFF.

The V and J genes are TRBV4-1 and TRBJ2-2; the D gene is possibly TRBD2 (5 bases). CDR1 and CDR2 (germline): MGHRA, YSYEKL. There are 16 residues in the CDR3. The V and J ends lost 1 base and 2 bases respectively, with 11 bases between them. The CDR3: CASSQAIGINTGELFF. DNA for the CDR3: TGCGCCAGCAGCCAAGCCATCGGGATTAACACCGGGGAGCTGTTTTTT.

As concerns this clone: It is unclear where the CDR3 begins or ends on the DNA, so no DNA is shown, and the CDR3 is as TCRdb lists it. V is TRBV6-5 and J is TRBJ2-3; the table names TRBD2, a call not compared with the DNA. Germline lookup yields CDR1 MNHEY and CDR2 SVGAGI. A total of 15 residues make up the CDR3, ends included. Here the CDR3 reads CASSTSFSGTDTQYF.

The chain combines TRBV28 with TRBJ2-3; possibly TRBD2 for D (5 bases). There are 13 residues in the CDR3. V was pared by 6 bases and J by 1 base, with 8 bases between. The germline V gene has CDR1 MDHEN and CDR2 SYDVKM. The CDR3 bases are TGTGCCAGCAGCGGGATGGGCACAGATACGCAGTATTTT. Translation: CASSGMGTDTQYF.

The table lists this clone with a count of one. The V gene is TRBV5-1, the J gene TRBJ2-7; a weak D match, TRBD2 (5 bases). In germline, CDR1 is SGHRS, CDR2 YFSETQ. V was clipped by 4 bases and J by 2 bases, with 19 bases between them. The CDR3 is 16 residues long. The DNA for the CDR3 is TGCGCCAGCAGCCCGAAAAGAGGGCCGGCCGCCTACGAGCAGTACTTC. As protein: CASSPKRGPAAYEQYF.

The chain carries TRBV4-3 and TRBJ2-1; tentative D call: TRBD2 (6 bases). V lost 0 bases and J lost 5, with 14 bases in between. Germline V gene lookup returns CDR1 LGHNA and CDR2 YSLEER. There are 16 residues in the CDR3. CDR3 amino acids: CASSQDSRLGNNEQFF. The CDR3 DNA follows: TGCGCCAGCAGCCAAGATTCCCGACTAGGCAACAATGAGCAGTTCTTC.

This clone was observed once. The chain joins TRBV7-3 to TRBJ2-1; D remains unclear. Germline V gene sequence: CDR1 SGHTA, CDR2 FQGTGA. The CDR3 has 16 amino acids. Between the trimmed V and J ends, which lost 5 bases and 4 bases, there was a span of 18 bases. The CDR3, as DNA: TGTGCCAGCAGCCCACTAACTTCCCCCTCTTACAATGAGCAGTTCTTC. This sequence encodes CASSPLTSPSYNEQFF.

This sequence joins TRBV7-6 and TRBJ2-1, with D tentatively TRBD1 (6 bases). This CDR3 spans 14 amino acids. The V gene's germline CDR1 is SGHVS and CDR2 FNYEAQ. V lost 1 base, J lost 5 bases, and 9 bases lay in between. The CDR3 region is CASSLVRDNNEQFF. DNA of the CDR3: TGTGCCAGCAGCTTAGTACGGGACAACAATGAGCAGTTCTTC.

The chain links TRBV7-9 to TRBJ2-7; 7 positions agree with TRBD1. The CDR3 is 14 residues long. The ends lost 4 bases at V and 2 bases at J; junction bases unmatched: 5. Germline-derived CDR1 and CDR2 are SEHNR and FQNEAQ (reference sequence). The CDR3: CASSYRQGTYEQYF. CDR3 sequence (DNA): TGTGCCAGCAGCTATAGACAGGGAACCTACGAGCAGTACTTC.

J is TRBJ2-3 and V is TRBV6-5, with D unresolved. CDR3 length: 16 amino acids. The germline gives CDR1 MNHEY, CDR2 SVGAGI. The V and J ends lost 3 bases and 2 bases respectively, with 15 bases between them. CDR3 nucleotides: TGTGCCAGCAGTTATTCCCAGGTCTTTTACACAGATACGCAGTATTTT. Residues: CASSYSQVFYTDTQYF.